One TCR beta chain is described in this entry. Its antigen remains unidentified. The input lacks base qualities; no much larger clone sits a single base away. This entry is derived from a study of CD8+CD57+ T cells in acquired aplastic anemia (dated by TCRdb to the late 2010s). Notes on the research overall: A mean of approximately 3 ug of DNA, ranging from roughly 0.19 to 27.4 ug, was extracted from sorted CD4+ and CD8+ cells. CD8+CD57+ expansion was defined as a frequency above the mean frequency observed in healthy subjects. The full study reports these points: Approximately 27 CD8+ CDR3 sequences were found in both patients and controls but appeared to be highly expressed in patients and within the immunodominant clones of the patients. Patients and healthy controls showed no significant difference in CD8+ Simpson's diversity (P=0.060).

TCR beta VDJ combination and CDR3 sequence profiling used genomic DNA as the template. TCR repertoire sequencing was run on an Illumina HiSeq 2000. The source study handled its data this way. TRBV/TRBJ rearrangement plots, CDR3 size and DJ length profiles, and Simpson's diversity index were used to evaluate the repertoires. The most abundant DNA sequence in the deep sequencing data was taken as the immunodominant clone. CDR3 amino acid sequences were screened for sharing across subjects and were compared with published repertoires and the VDJdb database. In-frame beta chains were kept once TCRdb had trimmed the public reads at Q25 with fastp and called clones with MiXCR. A single entry per CDR3 protein holds the most common genes and DNA from its merged rows. TCRdb assigned the V and J calls; the authors' analysis was not used. The sample includes fewer than 250,000 distinct CDR3 sequences, with roughly half observed a single time. The ten largest clonotypes hold 6.5% to 10% of the sample.

The patients picked for sequencing were ones in whom flow cytometry had shown an expansion of CD8+CD57+ cells. All patients had severe acquired aplastic anemia diagnosed by International Study of Aplastic Anemia and Agranulocytosis and Camitta criteria. No therapy had been received by the patients at the time of blood sampling. In this study, sorted CD4+ and CD8+ T cells from the blood of healthy subjects and of severe aplastic anemia patients had their TCR repertoires deep-sequenced. Patients were enrolled in the USA under clinicaltrials.gov protocols 00001620, 01623167, 00001397, 00071045, 00081523 and 00961064. Ficoll-Paque density gradient centrifugation was used to isolate peripheral blood mononuclear cells. Before DNA was extracted, CD4+ and CD8+ T cells were sorted using either FACS or magnetic beads. Sequenced sample: sorted CD4+, CD8+, or CD8+CD57+ T cells (not recorded which) from PBMCs. This TCR was recovered from a human donor with aplastic anemia.

The CDR3 has the sequence CASRSRTSGETQYF. The nucleotide sequence reads TGTGCCAGCAGAAGTCGGACTAGCGGAGAGACCCAGTACTTC. The rearranged chain carries TRBV7-9 and TRBJ2-5, and 10 junction bases match TRBD2. From the cysteine up to the phenylalanine, the CDR3 has a length of 14 residues. The CDR3 DNA has 42 bases and is translated from base 1. Trimming takes 6 bases off V and 4 bases off J; junction bases not matched to a gene: 5. CDR1 SEHNR and CDR2 FQNEAQ were looked up in the germline V gene (reference sequence). The reference TRBV7-9 and TRBJ2-5 proteins fill in what lies around the CDR3, so the full variable domain reads DTGVSQNPRHKITKRGQNVTFRCDPISEHNRLYWYRQTLGQGPEFLTYFQNEAQLEKSRLLSDRFSAERPKGSFSTLEIQRTEQGDSAMYLCASRSRTSGETQYFGPGTRLLVL.